The sequence of this TCR beta chain was determined in a study of cytomegalovirus exposure and HLA in healthy donors. Study overall: Genetic ancestry analysis placed more than 80% of the 400 or so donors that were genotyped in the Caucasian-associated cluster.

Whole-study results and caveats: Reports state that TCR beta sequences accurately predicted most subjects' HLA-A and HLA-B alleles. The classifier, whose performance was assessed in both the original and validation cohorts, reportedly diagnosed cytomegalovirus status with high specificity and sensitivity.

60 Vbeta and 13 Jbeta primers were used in PCR. Authors' analysis steps: In a later analysis, 80 million or so unique TCR beta chains included roughly 11 million shared by two or more donors. Data came from immunoSEQ multiplex PCR; TCRdb stores just in-frame clones and leaves some out. V, J and clone size were drawn from that table, and D and trimming were deduced from the DNA. The sample has approximately 200,000 clones, around 82% seen once. The CDR3 sequence is 17 residues long. V was pared by 1 base and J by 3 bases, with 13 bases between. Germline V lookup: CDR1 SEHNR, CDR2 FQNEAQ (reference sequence). Notes on this clone: Its specificity is not known.

V and J are TRBV7-9 and TRBJ2-6; TRBD2 is a possible D gene (5 bases). Sequencing used PBMCs. This sequence originates from a boy aged 10-17 years in good health and CMV-seronegative. The CDR3, as DNA: TGTGCCAGCAGCTTAGGCGGGTCGAGGGTTGGGGCCAACGTCCTGACTTTC. It is translated as CASSLGGSRVGANVLTF.